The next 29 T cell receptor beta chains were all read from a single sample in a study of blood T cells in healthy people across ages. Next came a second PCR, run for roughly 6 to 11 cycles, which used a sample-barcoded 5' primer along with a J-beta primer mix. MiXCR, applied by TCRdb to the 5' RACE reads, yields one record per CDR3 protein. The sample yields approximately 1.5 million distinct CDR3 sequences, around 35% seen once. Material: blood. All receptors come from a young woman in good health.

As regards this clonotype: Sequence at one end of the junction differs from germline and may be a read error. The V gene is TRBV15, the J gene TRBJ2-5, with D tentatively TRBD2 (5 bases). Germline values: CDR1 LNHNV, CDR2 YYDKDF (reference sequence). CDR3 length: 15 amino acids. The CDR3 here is CATGREGNYQETQYF. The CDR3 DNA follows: TGTGCCACCGGCAGAGAGGGCAACTACCAAGAGACCCAGTACTTC.

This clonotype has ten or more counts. CDR3 bases: TGTGCCAGCAGCGCGCCCGGGACAGGGTCGGGGGAGCAGTACTTC. It is translated as CASSAPGTGSGEQYF. The rearrangement joins TRBV7-8 to TRBJ2-7; 9 bases map to TRBD1. CDR1 is SGHVS, CDR2 FQNEAQ, per germline. V was pared by 5 bases and J by 7 bases, with 12 bases of the junction left unmatched. The CDR3 loop spans 15 amino acids.

The chain's CDR3 is CASSQDMPAGTYEQYF. In nucleotides, the CDR3 is TGCGCCAGCAGCCAAGATATGCCAGCCGGGACCTACGAGCAGTACTTC. The chain couples TRBV4-1 to TRBJ2-7; weak D call: TRBD2 (5 bases). In germline, CDR1 is MGHRA, CDR2 YSYEKL. V lost 0 bases and J 2 bases, leaving 14 bases between the germline ends. The CDR3 consists of 16 residues.

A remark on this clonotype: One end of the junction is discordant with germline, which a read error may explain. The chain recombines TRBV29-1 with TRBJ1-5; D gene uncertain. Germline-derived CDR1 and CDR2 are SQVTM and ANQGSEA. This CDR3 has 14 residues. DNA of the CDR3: TGCAGCGTAGCCATCCAGGCAAACGATCAGCCCCGGCATTTT. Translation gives CSVAIQANDQPRHF.

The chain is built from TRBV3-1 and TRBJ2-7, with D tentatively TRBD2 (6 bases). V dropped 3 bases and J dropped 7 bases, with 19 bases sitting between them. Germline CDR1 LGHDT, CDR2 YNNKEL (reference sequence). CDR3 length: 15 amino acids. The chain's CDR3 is CASSQGLGPAGEQYF. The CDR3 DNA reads TGTGCCAGCAGCCAGGGCCTGGGACCTGCGGGAGAGCAGTACTTC.

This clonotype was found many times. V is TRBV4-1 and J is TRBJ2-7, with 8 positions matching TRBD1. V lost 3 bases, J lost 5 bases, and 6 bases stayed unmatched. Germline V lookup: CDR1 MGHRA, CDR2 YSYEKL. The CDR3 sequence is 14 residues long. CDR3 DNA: TGCGCCAGCAGCCACGGACAGGGTCCCGACGAGCAGTACTTC. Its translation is CASSHGQGPDEQYF.

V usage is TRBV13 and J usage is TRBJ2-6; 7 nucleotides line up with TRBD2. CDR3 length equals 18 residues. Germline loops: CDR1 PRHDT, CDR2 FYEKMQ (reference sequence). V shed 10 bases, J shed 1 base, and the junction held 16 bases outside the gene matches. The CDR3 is CATGGVSGANSGANVLTF. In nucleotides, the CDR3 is TGTGCCACGGGGGGAGTTAGCGGCGCGAATTCTGGGGCCAACGTCCTGACTTTC.

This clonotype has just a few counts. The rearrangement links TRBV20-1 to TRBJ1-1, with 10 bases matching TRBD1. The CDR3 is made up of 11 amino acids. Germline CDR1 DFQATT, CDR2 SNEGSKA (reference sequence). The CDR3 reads CTGTGDTEAFF. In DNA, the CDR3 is TGCACCGGGACAGGGGACACTGAAGCTTTCTTT.

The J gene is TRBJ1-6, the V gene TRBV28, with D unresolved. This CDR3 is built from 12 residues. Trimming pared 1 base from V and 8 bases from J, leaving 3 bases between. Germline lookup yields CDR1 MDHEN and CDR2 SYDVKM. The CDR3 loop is CASSLSYSPLHF. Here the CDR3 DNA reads TGTGCCAGCAGTTTATCCTATTCACCCCTCCACTTT.

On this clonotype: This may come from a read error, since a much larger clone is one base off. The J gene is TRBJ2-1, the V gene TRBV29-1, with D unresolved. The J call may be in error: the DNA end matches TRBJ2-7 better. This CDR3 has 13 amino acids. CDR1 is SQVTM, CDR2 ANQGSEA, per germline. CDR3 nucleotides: TGCAGCGTTGCGCCCAGGTTAGGGAATGAGCAGTACTTC. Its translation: CSVAPRLGNEQYF.

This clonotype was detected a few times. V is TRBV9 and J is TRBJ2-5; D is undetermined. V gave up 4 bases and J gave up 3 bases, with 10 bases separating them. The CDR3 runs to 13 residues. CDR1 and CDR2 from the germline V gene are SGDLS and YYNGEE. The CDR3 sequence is CASSRTKEETQYF. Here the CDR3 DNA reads TGTGCCAGCAGCCGAACGAAAGAAGAGACCCAGTACTTC.

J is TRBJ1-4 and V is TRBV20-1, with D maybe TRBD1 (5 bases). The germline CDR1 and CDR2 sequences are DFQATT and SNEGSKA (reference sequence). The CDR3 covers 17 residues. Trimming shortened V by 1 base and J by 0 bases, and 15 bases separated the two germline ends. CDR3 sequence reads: CSARGPGLGATNEKLFF. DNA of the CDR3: TGCAGTGCTAGAGGACCGGGACTGGGGGCAACTAATGAAAAACTGTTTTTT.

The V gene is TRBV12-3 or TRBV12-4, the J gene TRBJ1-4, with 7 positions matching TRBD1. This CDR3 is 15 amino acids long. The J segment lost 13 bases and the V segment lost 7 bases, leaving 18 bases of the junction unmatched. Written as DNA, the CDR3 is TGTGCCAGCACCCGTGGGGGACAGCCAACAATGGGACTGTTTTTT. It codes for CASTRGGQPTMGLFF.

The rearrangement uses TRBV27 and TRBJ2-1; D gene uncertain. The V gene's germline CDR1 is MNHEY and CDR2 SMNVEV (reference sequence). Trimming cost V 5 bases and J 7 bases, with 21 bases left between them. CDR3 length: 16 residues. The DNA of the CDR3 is TGTGCCAGCAGTCCCCAAGACTCCTGGAGCCGGAATGAGCAGTTCTTC. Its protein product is CASSPQDSWSRNEQFF.

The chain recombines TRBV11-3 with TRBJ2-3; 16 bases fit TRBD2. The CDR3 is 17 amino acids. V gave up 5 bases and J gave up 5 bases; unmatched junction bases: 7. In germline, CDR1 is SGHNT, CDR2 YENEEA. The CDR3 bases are TGTGCCAGCAGCCCGGGGACTAGCGGGAGGGCTGAAGATACGCAGTATTTT. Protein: CASSPGTSGRAEDTQYF.

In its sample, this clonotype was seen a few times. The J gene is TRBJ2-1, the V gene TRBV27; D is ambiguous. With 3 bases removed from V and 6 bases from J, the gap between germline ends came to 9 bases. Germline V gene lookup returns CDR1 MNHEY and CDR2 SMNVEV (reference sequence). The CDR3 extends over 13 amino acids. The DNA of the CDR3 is TGTGCCAGCAGTTTTAAGTCCGGCAATGAGCAGTTCTTC. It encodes CASSFKSGNEQFF.

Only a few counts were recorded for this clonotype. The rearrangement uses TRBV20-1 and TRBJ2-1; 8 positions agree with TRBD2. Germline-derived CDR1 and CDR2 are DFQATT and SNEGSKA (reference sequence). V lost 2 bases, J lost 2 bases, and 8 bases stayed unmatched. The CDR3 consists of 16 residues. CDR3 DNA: TGCAGTGCTAGATCCCCCCGGGAGGGGCCCTACAATGAGCAGTTCTTC. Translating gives CSARSPREGPYNEQFF.

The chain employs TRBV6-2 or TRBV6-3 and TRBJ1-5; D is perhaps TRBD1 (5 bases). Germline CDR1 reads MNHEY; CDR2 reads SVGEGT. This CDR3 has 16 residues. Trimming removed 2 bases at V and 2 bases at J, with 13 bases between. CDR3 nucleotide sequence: TGTGCCAGCAGTTACGGCGGCAGGGCGGGCAATCAGCCCCAGCATTTT. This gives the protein CASSYGGRAGNQPQHF.

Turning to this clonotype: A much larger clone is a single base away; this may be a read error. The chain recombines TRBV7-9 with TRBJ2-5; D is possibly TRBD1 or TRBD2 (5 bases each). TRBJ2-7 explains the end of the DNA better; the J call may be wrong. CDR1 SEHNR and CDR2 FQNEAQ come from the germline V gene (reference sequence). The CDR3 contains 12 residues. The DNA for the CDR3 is TGTGCCAACAGTCTGGGGGACTACGAGCAGTACTTC. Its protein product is CANSLGDYEQYF.

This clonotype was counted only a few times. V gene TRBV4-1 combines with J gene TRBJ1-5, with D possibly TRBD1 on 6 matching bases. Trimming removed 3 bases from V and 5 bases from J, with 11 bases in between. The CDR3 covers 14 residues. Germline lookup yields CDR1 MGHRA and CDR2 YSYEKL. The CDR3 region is CASSQGADDQPQHF. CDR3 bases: TGCGCCAGCAGCCAGGGGGCTGATGATCAGCCCCAGCATTTT.

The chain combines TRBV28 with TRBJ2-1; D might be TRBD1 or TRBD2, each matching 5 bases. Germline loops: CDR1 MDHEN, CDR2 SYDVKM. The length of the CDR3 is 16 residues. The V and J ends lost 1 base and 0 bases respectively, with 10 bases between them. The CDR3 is CASSLLGESSYNEQFF. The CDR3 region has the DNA TGTGCCAGCAGTTTATTGGGGGAGAGCTCCTACAATGAGCAGTTCTTC.

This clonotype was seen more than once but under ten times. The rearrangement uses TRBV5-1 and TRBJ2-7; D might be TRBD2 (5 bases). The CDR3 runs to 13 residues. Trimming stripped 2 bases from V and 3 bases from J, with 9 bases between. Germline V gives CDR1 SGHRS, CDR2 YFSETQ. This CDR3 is CASSFGIHYEQYF. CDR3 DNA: TGCGCCAGCAGCTTCGGGATTCACTACGAGCAGTACTTC.

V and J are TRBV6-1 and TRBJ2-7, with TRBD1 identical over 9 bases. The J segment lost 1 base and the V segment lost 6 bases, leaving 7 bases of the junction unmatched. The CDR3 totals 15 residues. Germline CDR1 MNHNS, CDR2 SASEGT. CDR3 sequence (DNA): TGTGCCAGCAGGTCACAGGGGGCGTCGTCCTACGAGCAGTACTTC. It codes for CASRSQGASSYEQYF.

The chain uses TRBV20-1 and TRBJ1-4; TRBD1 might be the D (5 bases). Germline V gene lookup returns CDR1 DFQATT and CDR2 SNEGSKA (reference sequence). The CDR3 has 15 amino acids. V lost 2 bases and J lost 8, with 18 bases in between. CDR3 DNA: TGCAGTGCTAGACCCGGGGACCGGGAAACAGAAAAACTGTTTTTT. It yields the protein CSARPGDRETEKLFF.

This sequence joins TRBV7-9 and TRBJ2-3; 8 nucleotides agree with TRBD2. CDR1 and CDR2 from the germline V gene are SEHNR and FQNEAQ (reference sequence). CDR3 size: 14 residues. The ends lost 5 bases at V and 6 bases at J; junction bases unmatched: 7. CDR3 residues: CASSRGLVRDTQYF. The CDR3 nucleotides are TGTGCCAGCAGCCGGGGACTAGTGAGGGATACGCAGTATTTT.

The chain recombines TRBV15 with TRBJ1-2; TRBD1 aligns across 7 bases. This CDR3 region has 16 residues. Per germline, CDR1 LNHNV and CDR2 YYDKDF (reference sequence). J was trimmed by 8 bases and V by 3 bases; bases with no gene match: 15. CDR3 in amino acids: CATSSDRQGQFYGYTF. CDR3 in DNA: TGTGCCACCAGCAGCGACAGACAGGGACAGTTTTACGGCTACACCTTC.

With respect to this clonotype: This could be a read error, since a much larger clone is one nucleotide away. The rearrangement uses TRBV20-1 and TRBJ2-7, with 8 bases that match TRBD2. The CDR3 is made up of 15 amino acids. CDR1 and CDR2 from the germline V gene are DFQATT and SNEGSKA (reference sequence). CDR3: CGARNLGRESYEQYF. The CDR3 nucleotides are TGCGGTGCTAGGAACCTCGGGAGGGAGAGTTACGAGCAGTACTTC.

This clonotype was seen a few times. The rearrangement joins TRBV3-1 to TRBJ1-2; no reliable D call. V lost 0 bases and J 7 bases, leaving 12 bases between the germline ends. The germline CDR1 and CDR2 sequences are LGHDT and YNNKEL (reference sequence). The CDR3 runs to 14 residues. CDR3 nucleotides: TGTGCCAGCAGCCAAGATTTGAGCTGTGGTGGCTACACCTTC. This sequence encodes CASSQDLSCGGYTF.

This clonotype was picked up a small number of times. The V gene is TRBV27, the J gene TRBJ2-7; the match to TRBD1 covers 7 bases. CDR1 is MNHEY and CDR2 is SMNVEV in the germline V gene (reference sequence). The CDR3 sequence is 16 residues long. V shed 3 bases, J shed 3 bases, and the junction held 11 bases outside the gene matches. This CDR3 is CASSFSPGTVFYEQYF. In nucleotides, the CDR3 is TGTGCCAGCAGTTTTAGTCCCGGGACAGTCTTCTACGAGCAGTACTTC.